These T cell receptor beta chains were read from a single sample in a study of T cells in Graves' hyperthyroidism and ophthalmopathy. In TCRdb, the multiplex PCR reads were re-called with MiXCR into one record per CDR3 protein. The sample includes under 550,000 distinct CDR3 sequences, roughly an eighth of them seen just once. Sequenced material: blood. Every receptor here comes from a young woman with Graves' hyperthyroidism. The CDR3 runs from the conserved cysteine through the conserved F or W. The D gene is left open where the match is weak. Not every row has a clone size; where given, it reads once, few, many or a size class.

j_call clone_size d_call v_call cdr3_nt cdr3_aa
TRBJ2-2 . . TRBV5-1 TGTGCCAGCAGCTTGGTCGCGGGGTTCGGCACCGGGGAGCTGTTTTTT CASSLVAGFGTGELFF
TRBJ1-6 . . TRBV27 TGTGCCAGCAGTTTAAGCAGGGGAGGATCACCCCTCCACTTT CASSLSRGGSPLHF
TRBJ2-5 . TRBD2 TRBV7-3 TGTGCCAGCAGCTCCGGGACTAGCGGGAATTTAGAGACCCAGTACTTC CASSSGTSGNLETQYF
TRBJ1-2 few . TRBV12-3/TRBV12-4 TGTGCCAGCAGTTCTGTCAATAACTATGGCTACACCTTC CASSSVNNYGYTF
TRBJ2-1 many . TRBV7-9 TGTGCCAGCAGCTTAGGTGCTAAGGAGCAGTTCTTC CASSLGAKEQFF
TRBJ2-7 . TRBD2 TRBV19 TGTGCCAGCAGCGGGGATTCTGTCGAGCAGTACTTC CASSGDSVEQYF
TRBJ2-3 many . TRBV2 TGTGCCAGCAGTGTAAGAACCACTAGCACAGATACGCAGTATTTT CASSVRTTSTDTQYF
TRBJ2-7 many . TRBV28 TGTGCCAGCAGTTTAATAGTGTCCTCAGGGGTGGGGCAGTACTTC CASSLIVSSGVGQYF
TRBJ2-7 . . TRBV20-1 TGCAGTGCTAGAGCACAGAATGGCTACGAGCAGTACTTC CSARAQNGYEQYF
TRBJ2-5 . . TRBV7-9 TGTGCCAGCATCAACTGGGGGGAAGAGACCCAGTACTTC CASINWGEETQYF
TRBJ2-7 . . TRBV5-4 TGTGCCAGCAGCTTGAGCGTAAGCTCCTACGAGCAGTACTTC CASSLSVSSYEQYF
TRBJ2-4 . TRBD2 TRBV6-1 TGTGCCAGCAGCCGGACCCTTTTTACTAGCGCCCGAACCCCCCCCATTCAGTACTTC CASSRTLFTSARTPPIQYF
TRBJ1-1 . . TRBV7-2 TGTGCCAGCAGCTCATCCGGGACCCGGGAGAAGGCTTTCTTT CASSSSGTREKAFF
TRBJ2-2 many . TRBV2 TGTGCCAGCAAACCCTCGCTTTTTTGGGAGCTGTTTTTT CASKPSLFWELFF
TRBJ2-7 . . TRBV20-1 TGCAGTGCTAGTCCAGGACAGTCGCAGGGCGAGCAGTACTTC CSASPGQSQGEQYF
TRBJ2-5 many TRBD2 TRBV11-2 TGTGCCAGCAGCTTAGATTACGGGCTAGCGGGAGCGGTGCTGCAAGAGACCCAGTACTTC CASSLDYGLAGAVLQETQYF
TRBJ1-1 few . TRBV19 TGTGCCAGTAGTATTCGTGGTCTTGCAGCTTTCTTT CASSIRGLAAFF
TRBJ2-5 few . TRBV11-1 TGTGCCAGCAGCTTATTTCTGACAGAACAAGAGACCCAGTACTTC CASSLFLTEQETQYF
TRBJ1-4 . . TRBV12-3/TRBV12-4 TGTGCCAGCAGCCACAGGGTTTATGAAAAACTGTTTTTT CASSHRVYEKLFF
TRBJ2-6 . . TRBV18 TGTGCCAGCTCACCGGAAACAGGGGGGGGCTCTGGGGCCAACGTCCTGACTTTC CASSPETGGGSGANVLTF
TRBJ1-1 . . TRBV14 TGTGCCAGCAGCCAATATGATCCTGAAGCTTTCTTT CASSQYDPEAFF
TRBJ2-3 many TRBD2 TRBV11-2 TGTGCCAGCAGCCGTCGACTAGCGGGAGGGGCGGATACGCAGTATTTT CASSRRLAGGADTQYF
TRBJ2-5 few TRBD2 TRBV7-2 TGTGCCAGCAGCCTGGGGGGGGGCGGGAGGGCCGGGGAGACCCAGTACTTC CASSLGGGGRAGETQYF
TRBJ1-1 many . TRBV18 TGTGCCAGCTCACCGACGGCGGCTTATGGCACTGAAGCTTTCTTT CASSPTAAYGTEAFF
TRBJ2-5 many . TRBV10-2 TGCGCCACATCCGCATTAGGGGTTCGAGAGACCCAGTACTTC CATSALGVRETQYF
TRBJ2-5 many TRBD2 TRBV28 TGTGCCAGCAGACCGGTGACTCTAAAGCGGGAGTGGCAAGAGACCCAGTACTTC CASRPVTLKREWQETQYF
TRBJ1-1 . . TRBV19 TGTGCCAGTATTCGGGGCACTGAAGCTTTCTTT CASIRGTEAFF
TRBJ1-3 many . TRBV18 TGTGCCAGCTCACCACCGCACGGTCATGCGGGAAACACCATATATTTT CASSPPHGHAGNTIYF
TRBJ1-1 few TRBD1 TRBV19 TGTGCCAGTAGTAGGGGACAGTGGAACACTGAAGCTTTCTTT CASSRGQWNTEAFF
TRBJ2-5 few . TRBV3-1 TGTGCCAGCAGCCTGGCAGGGTCACAGTACTTC CASSLAGSQYF
TRBJ1-6 few . TRBV19 TGTGCCAGTAGAGAGGGGGTGGCGTCACCCCTCCACTTT CASREGVASPLHF
TRBJ1-1 many . TRBV12-3/TRBV12-4 TGTGCCATACTTGCAGGGGCGAACACTGAAGCTTTCTTT CAILAGANTEAFF
TRBJ2-7 many . TRBV6-1 TGTGCCAGCAGCCTCTCACTTACAGGGTCCAGGTTGGACTACGAGCAGTACTTC CASSLSLTGSRLDYEQYF
TRBJ1-4 . TRBD1 TRBV12-3/TRBV12-4 TGTGCCAGCGGGCGGACAGGGGAACTTGAAGAACTGTTTTTT CASGRTGELEELFF
TRBJ2-7 . . TRBV28 TGTGCCAGCAGCCTTCAGGGGATCTACGAGCAGTACTTC CASSLQGIYEQYF
TRBJ2-7 few . TRBV28 TGTGCCTGCAGGCTGACCGGGACTTTCACGTCTTACGAGCAGTACTTC CACRLTGTFTSYEQYF
TRBJ2-2 . TRBD2 TRBV20-1 TGCAGTGCTAGATATAGCGGGAGGACCGGGGAGCTGTTTTTT CSARYSGRTGELFF
TRBJ2-7 many TRBD1 TRBV12-3/TRBV12-4 TGTGCCAGCAGTACCCCCGGGACAGCCTCCTACGAGCAGTACTTC CASSTPGTASYEQYF
TRBJ2-5 . TRBD2 TRBV29-1 TGCAGCGTCGGGCGGGGGATTCAAGAGACCCAGTACTTC CSVGRGIQETQYF
TRBJ1-5 many TRBD1 TRBV6-1 TGTGCCAGCAGTCCTGGACAGGCCAGCAATCAGCCCCAGCATTTT CASSPGQASNQPQHF
TRBJ2-1 . TRBD1 TRBV19 TGTGCCAGTAGTATATTAAGAGGACAGGGGCGTAATGAGCAGTTCTTC CASSILRGQGRNEQFF
TRBJ1-6 many . TRBV7-8 TGTGCCAGCAGCCGTGGGCCTGGACAGCTGAACTCCTATAATTCACCCCTCCACTTT CASSRGPGQLNSYNSPLHF
TRBJ2-7 . TRBD1 TRBV11-1 TGTGCCAGCAGCCCCAGGACAGGGGGATGGTACGAGCAGTACTTC CASSPRTGGWYEQYF
TRBJ2-1 many TRBD2 TRBV28 TGTGCCAGCAGTCCACCGACTAGCGGGAGGGCCTGGCGTGAGCAGTTCTTC CASSPPTSGRAWREQFF
TRBJ1-5 many . TRBV30 TGTGCCTGGAGTGTCGGAGACAGTATCAAGATGGAGCCCCAGCATTTT CAWSVGDSIKMEPQHF
TRBJ2-7 . . TRBV7-9 TGTGCCAGCAGCCAATACTATCAAGGGGGCGAGCAGTACTTC CASSQYYQGGEQYF
TRBJ1-2 many . TRBV7-2 TGTGCCAGCAGGTTCGGAGGGGACAACTATGGCTACACCTTC CASRFGGDNYGYTF
TRBJ2-7 many TRBD2 TRBV28 TGTGCCACCCACCGGTTCCGGGGGGGCGCGTACGAGCAGTACTTC CATHRFRGGAYEQYF
TRBJ2-3 many TRBD1 TRBV2 TGTGCCAGCCGAGACAGGGGAGCAGATACGCAGTATTTT CASRDRGADTQYF
TRBJ2-7 many TRBD2 TRBV2 TGTGCCAGCAGTGGAGCTAGGGCCCTCGGGACTAGCGGGAGCGGGAACTTC CASSGARALGTSGSGNF